This T cell receptor beta chain derives from a study of blood T cell repertoires in COVID-19. This table comes from immunoSEQ multiplex PCR, and its TCRdb copy is limited to in-frame clones, with some not included. Counted here are some 140,000 clones, about 72% occurring once; the ten biggest clones make up approximately 9.9%. J gave up 2 bases and V 5 bases, and 16 bases lay outside the gene matches. CDR3 size: 18 residues. Per the germline V gene, CDR1 is MNHEY and CDR2 is SVGEGT. This sequence originates from a man between 60 and 70 years old who had recovered from COVID-19. The sample was peripheral blood. The chain couples TRBV6-2 or TRBV6-3 to TRBJ2-3; 7 bases fit TRBD2. In nucleotides, the CDR3 is TGTGCCAGCAGTCCGACTAGCCTTAGCTCGATTTACACAGATACGCAGTATTTT. It is translated as CASSPTSLSSIYTDTQYF.